A selection of T cell receptor beta chains follows, all from one sample in a study of T cell repertoires in cytomegalovirus infection. TCRdb redid the calling of the reads with MiXCR, one entry per CDR3 protein. Among about 360,000 distinct CDR3 sequences listed, roughly 20% were seen once. Sequencing was carried out using PBMCs. The receptors stem from a human donor in good health (CMV status not recorded). Some clones in this sample may be carry-over from other donors' samples. The CDR3 runs from the conserved cysteine through the conserved F or W. A D gene is named only where the DNA matches it firmly. Clone size is stated in some rows and not others, as once, few, many or a class when expanded.

TRBJ2-7	NA	few	TRBV2	CASSDLRDEQYF	TGTGCCAGCAGTGATTTGCGTGACGAGCAGTACTTC
TRBJ1-2	NA	few	TRBV5-1	CASSFKWDNSYYGYTF	TGCGCCAGCAGCTTCAAATGGGACAACTCCTACTATGGCTACACCTTC
TRBJ2-3	NA	many	TRBV7-2	CASSWGKNTDTQYF	TGTGCCAGCAGTTGGGGGAAAAACACAGATACGCAGTATTTT
TRBJ1-6	TRBD1	many	TRBV5-5	CASSLWTGNNSPLHF	TGTGCCAGCAGCCTATGGACAGGGAATAATTCACCCCTCCACTTT
TRBJ2-3	TRBD2	many	TRBV2	CASLAGLAGGRTDTQYF	TGTGCCAGCCTGGCGGGACTAGCGGGGGGACGGACAGATACGCAGTATTTT
TRBJ2-3	NA	few	TRBV5-3	CASSRRGGSTDTQYF	TGTGCCAGCAGCCGACGGGGCGGTAGCACAGATACGCAGTATTTT
TRBJ1-5	NA	once	TRBV20-1	CSAKREANQPQHF	TGCAGTGCCAAAAGGGAGGCCAATCAGCCCCAGCATTTT
TRBJ2-1	NA	NA	TRBV11-2	CASSSRTNFYNEQFF	TGTGCCAGCAGCTCCCGGACGAACTTTTACAATGAGCAGTTCTTC
TRBJ2-3	NA	many	TRBV11-1	CASTGGGLSTDTQYF	TGTGCCAGCACCGGCGGAGGACTTAGCACAGATACGCAGTATTTT
TRBJ2-1	TRBD1	NA	TRBV6-1	CASSTWTGHKNEQFF	TGTGCCAGCAGTACCTGGACAGGGCATAAAAATGAGCAGTTCTTC
TRBJ1-1	NA	NA	TRBV7-2	CASSFSWVTEAFF	TGTGCCAGCAGCTTTTCTTGGGTAACTGAAGCTTTCTTT
TRBJ1-2	TRBD1	few	TRBV12-3/TRBV12-4	CASRQGANGYTF	TGTGCCAGTCGACAGGGGGCCAATGGCTACACCTTC
TRBJ2-4	NA	NA	TRBV18	CASSPFPGTAKNIQYF	TGTGCCAGCTCACCCTTTCCCGGGACAGCCAAAAACATTCAGTACTTC
TRBJ1-2	NA	many	TRBV10-2	CASSGDLNYGYTF	TGCGCCAGCAGTGGGGACCTTAACTATGGCTACACCTTC
TRBJ1-1	TRBD1	NA	TRBV11-2	CASSFTGETEAFF	TGTGCCAGCAGCTTCACAGGGGAGACTGAAGCTTTCTTT
TRBJ2-7	NA	NA	TRBV13	CASSLNERADEQYF	TGTGCCAGCAGCTTAAACGAGAGGGCCGACGAGCAGTACTTC
TRBJ2-1	TRBD2	few	TRBV12-5	CASGLASLAAVYNEQFF	TGTGCTAGTGGTTTGGCCTCACTAGCGGCTGTGTACAATGAGCAGTTCTTC
TRBJ1-1	NA	many	TRBV7-8	CASSPDSFGTEAFF	TGTGCCAGCAGCCCGGACAGCTTTGGGACTGAAGCTTTCTTT
TRBJ2-4	NA	NA	TRBV4-3	CASSPSRNTLAKNIQYF	TGCGCCAGCAGCCCGAGCCGGAACACTTTAGCCAAAAACATTCAGTACTTC
TRBJ2-2	NA	NA	TRBV11-2	CASNLGSGSTGELFF	TGTGCCAGCAACTTAGGATCAGGGAGCACCGGGGAGCTGTTTTTT
TRBJ2-3	TRBD2	few	TRBV19	CASSLLTSGSADTQYF	TGTGCCAGTAGTCTGTTGACTAGCGGGAGTGCAGATACGCAGTATTTT
TRBJ2-1	NA	few	TRBV7-2	CASSPQQAVPTVDEQFF	TGTGCCAGCAGCCCACAACAGGCGGTGCCTACAGTTGATGAGCAGTTCTTC
TRBJ2-6	NA	NA	TRBV3-1	CASSQTLGTTGANVLTF	TGTGCCAGCAGCCAGACCTTAGGGACCACTGGGGCCAACGTCCTGACTTTC
TRBJ2-1	NA	many	TRBV7-2	CASSWSLAYNEQFF	TGTGCCAGCAGCTGGTCCTTGGCGTACAATGAGCAGTTCTTC
TRBJ2-7	NA	few	TRBV6-6	CASSLGLLGGLTYEQYF	TGTGCCAGCAGTCTGGGACTGTTGGGAGGACTTACCTACGAGCAGTACTTC
TRBJ2-7	NA	NA	TRBV27	CASSPTRVTYEQYF	TGTGCCAGCAGTCCGACCAGGGTAACCTACGAGCAGTACTTC
TRBJ1-4	NA	NA	TRBV11-2	CASSFAQEKLFF	TGTGCCAGCAGCTTCGCGCAGGAAAAACTGTTTTTT
TRBJ1-1	NA	NA	TRBV25-1	CASSEWVGNTEAFF	TGTGCCAGCAGTGAATGGGTAGGGAACACTGAAGCTTTCTTT
TRBJ2-3	TRBD2	many	TRBV7-6	CASSLGTSGDTDTQYF	TGTGCCAGCAGCTTAGGTACTAGCGGGGACACAGATACGCAGTATTTT
TRBJ1-1	NA	many	TRBV5-1	CASSTGRITFTEAFF	TGCGCCAGCAGCACGGGACGGATAACTTTCACTGAAGCTTTCTTT
TRBJ2-6	TRBD2	few	TRBV19	CASSPLAGVTGANVLTF	TGTGCCAGTAGTCCCCTAGCGGGAGTGACTGGGGCCAACGTCCTGACTTTC
TRBJ2-7	TRBD2	NA	TRBV10-3	CAISGGLATNEQYF	TGTGCCATCAGTGGGGGACTAGCAACGAATGAGCAGTACTTC
TRBJ2-3	TRBD2	many	TRBV7-2	CASSLNGRTDTQYF	TGTGCCAGCAGCTTAAACGGGAGGACAGATACGCAGTATTTT
TRBJ2-1	NA	many	TRBV11-2	CASSLGGPAPFNEQFF	TGTGCCAGCAGCTTAGGGGGGCCAGCCCCTTTCAATGAGCAGTTCTTC
TRBJ2-7	NA	once	TRBV5-3	CARSFGQTYEQYF	TGTGCCAGAAGCTTCGGACAGACCTACGAGCAGTACTTC
TRBJ2-1	NA	many	TRBV7-2	CASSLRLLLNEQFF	TGTGCCAGCAGCCTCCGACTATTACTCAATGAGCAGTTCTTC
TRBJ2-5	NA	once	TRBV7-6	CATSFSGLAQETQYF	TGTGCCACCAGCTTTTCGGGTCTAGCGCAAGAGACCCAGTACTTC
TRBJ1-5	NA	NA	TRBV28	CASSLGFKKGANQPQHF	TGTGCCAGCAGTTTGGGATTCAAAAAAGGTGCGAATCAGCCCCAGCATTTT
TRBJ1-3	NA	NA	TRBV28	CASREGTSGAGNTIYF	TGTGCCAGCAGGGAGGGGACCTCGGGAGCTGGAAACACCATATATTTT
TRBJ2-1	NA	many	TRBV7-8	CASSWRGSWDEQFF	TGTGCCAGCAGCTGGCGGGGTAGTTGGGATGAGCAGTTCTTC
TRBJ2-1	TRBD2	few	TRBV7-8	CASSSPSGSSYNEQFF	TGTGCCAGCAGCTCGCCCAGCGGGAGCTCCTACAATGAGCAGTTCTTC
TRBJ2-7	NA	few	TRBV6-2/TRBV6-3	CASSYRDHEQYF	TGTGCCAGCAGTTACAGGGACCACGAGCAGTACTTC
TRBJ2-3	NA	NA	TRBV5-8	CASSRLDAADTQYF	TGTGCCAGCAGCCGCCTGGACGCCGCAGATACGCAGTATTTT
TRBJ1-5	NA	NA	TRBV20-1	CSATQVYNQPQHF	TGCAGTGCTACCCAGGTGTACAATCAGCCCCAGCATTTT
TRBJ2-5	TRBD2	many	TRBV12-3/TRBV12-4	CASRLAGGGETQYF	TGTGCCAGCAGACTAGCGGGGGGGGGGGAGACCCAGTACTTC
TRBJ2-2	NA	few	TRBV20-1	CSARLSSGGELFF	TGCAGTGCTCGGCTTTCCTCGGGCGGGGAGCTGTTTTTT
TRBJ2-1	NA	few	TRBV12-5	CASGRREEQFF	TGTGCTAGTGGACGACGGGAGGAGCAGTTCTTC
TRBJ1-5	NA	NA	TRBV20-1	CSASPGYSNQPQHF	TGCAGTGCTAGTCCGGGGTATAGCAATCAGCCCCAGCATTTT
TRBJ2-3	NA	few	TRBV29-1	CSAMGRGQSTDTQYF	TGCAGCGCCATGGGGCGAGGCCAGAGCACAGATACGCAGTATTTT